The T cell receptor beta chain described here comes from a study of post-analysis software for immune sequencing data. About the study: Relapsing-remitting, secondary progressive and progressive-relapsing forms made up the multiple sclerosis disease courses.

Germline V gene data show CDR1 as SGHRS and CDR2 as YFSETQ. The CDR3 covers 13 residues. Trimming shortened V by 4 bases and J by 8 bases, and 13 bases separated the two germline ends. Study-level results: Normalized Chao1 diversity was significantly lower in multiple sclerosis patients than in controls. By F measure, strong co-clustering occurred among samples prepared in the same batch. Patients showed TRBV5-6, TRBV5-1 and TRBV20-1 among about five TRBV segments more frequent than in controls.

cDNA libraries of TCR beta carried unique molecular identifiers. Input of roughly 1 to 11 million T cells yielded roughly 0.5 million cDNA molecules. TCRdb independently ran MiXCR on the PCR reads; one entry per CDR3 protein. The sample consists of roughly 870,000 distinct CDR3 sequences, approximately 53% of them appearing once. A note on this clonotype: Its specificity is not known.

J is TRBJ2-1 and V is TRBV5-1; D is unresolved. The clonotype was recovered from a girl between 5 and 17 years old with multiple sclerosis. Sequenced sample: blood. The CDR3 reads CASSRDQTYEQFF. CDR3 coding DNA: TGCGCCAGCAGCCGAGACCAGACCTATGAGCAGTTCTTC.